This passage covers 3 T cell receptor beta chains from one sample sequenced in a study of tumor-infiltrating lymphocytes in primary liver carcinoma. Each 20-30 mg portion of unsorted bulk tissue served as the source for co-extraction of RNA and DNA. A constant-region primer primed TCR beta cDNA synthesis from 400 to 550 ng of total RNA. Each TCR beta library was derived from three nested multiplex PCR rounds that employed slightly modified ARM-PCR. PCR rounds one and two used TRBV1-TRBV30 forward primers with a C-beta reverse primer for around 10 cycles each. TCRdb processed the multiplex PCR reads anew with MiXCR; each CDR3 protein has one entry. This repertoire shows about 92,000 distinct CDR3 sequences, around 68% found once; its top ten account for about 27%. The specimen sequenced was tumor-adjacent normal liver tissue. The receptors come from a man in his forties or fifties with primary liver carcinoma and hepatitis B virus infection.

As concerns this clonotype: One end of the junction is discordant with germline, which a read error may explain. The chain joins TRBV4-1 to TRBJ2-3; 9 nucleotides align to TRBD2. The CDR3 extends over 14 amino acids. The germline V gene has CDR1 MGHRA and CDR2 YSYEKL. CDR3 nucleotide sequence: TGCGCGAGCAGCGGCGGGAGGGATATAGATACGCAGTATTTT. Translation: CASSGGRDIDTQYF.

Concerning this clonotype itself: Since a much larger clone is just one base distant, this may be a read error. The chain employs TRBV6-6 and TRBJ2-1, with D unclear. This CDR3 region has 14 residues. The germline CDR1 and CDR2 sequences are MNHNY and SVGAGI (reference sequence). Trimming stripped 4 bases from V and 2 bases from J, with 9 bases between. CDR3 protein: CASSFCAAYNEQFF. In DNA form, the CDR3 reads TGTGCCAGCAGTTTCTGCGCAGCCTACAATGAGCAGTTCTTC.

Details on this clonotype: No conserved phenylalanine or tryptophan ends this CDR3, so it is likely a read error. The rearrangement joins TRBV6-5 to TRBJ2-5; 7 bases map to TRBD2. There are 14 residues in the CDR3. Germline values: CDR1 MNHEY, CDR2 SVGAGI. The CDR3 region is CASSYTREEETQYL. CDR3 in DNA: TGTGCCAGCAGTTACACCCGGGAGGAAGAGACACAGTACTTG.